This T cell receptor (beta chain) was recovered during a study of blood T cells in healthy people across ages. Study-level background: Researchers report that template switching captured about one barcoded beta molecule per two T cells. Regarding the study as a whole: The donors' CMV status was not determined, possibly confounding changes in expanded clonotypes.

Healthy Caucasians from Russia aged roughly 6 to 95 served as donors. Collection of 8.5 to 10 milliliters of peripheral blood was performed for each donor. Together with a sample-barcoded 5' primer, a J-beta primer mix was included in a second PCR lasting roughly 6 to 12 cycles. A single record per CDR3 protein comes from TCRdb applying MiXCR to the 5' RACE reads. The sample includes about a million distinct CDR3 sequences, 30% to 40% of them seen just once. A word on this clonotype: The antigen is unknown.

Material for sequencing was blood. This receptor was obtained from a man in his late teens or twenties in good health.

The CDR3 reads CASSNQDRVITGELFF. CDR3 DNA sequence: TGTGCCAGCAGCAATCAGGACAGGGTGATTACCGGGGAGCTGTTTTTT. The chain links TRBV6-6 to TRBJ2-2, with TRBD1 matching 8 bases. With 6 bases clipped from V and 5 bases from J, the junction kept 11 bases outside the gene matches. Germline CDR1 is MNHNY and CDR2 is SVGAGI (reference sequence). CDR3 length: 16 residues.